This TCR beta chain was sequenced for a study of human T cells and chemical hapten exposure. The wider study: Diphenylcyclopropenone was administered weekly to the scalp of patients throughout the approximately 25-week study. Study-level results: Given that the donors had alopecia, their immune response may differ from that seen in healthy people. Counts of TCRs above 1 in 1000 frequency stayed unchanged with DPC sensitization.

About this clonotype: What it binds is unknown.

The time point is: patch test 2, 6 weeks after DPC sensitization. Sample treatment: therapeutic diphenylcyclopropenone sensitization with weekly scalp DPC. TCRdb reprocessed the RACE reads via MiXCR and lists one record per CDR3 protein. The sample has tens of thousands of distinct CDR3 sequences, approximately 9% seen once. The CDR3 extends over 16 amino acids. V was pared by 7 bases and J by 4 bases, with 19 bases between. The germline CDR1 and CDR2 sequences are LGHNA and YSLEER. The V gene is TRBV4-3, the J gene TRBJ2-2, with a possible D match to TRBD2 (7 bases). This clonotype was sampled from a woman between 40 and 50 years old with alopecia areata. Some clones in this sample may be carry-over from other donors' samples. The source material was whole blood, sampled in connection with sensitization to the hapten diphenylcyclopropenone (DPC). The CDR3 sequence: CASTRGRASGTGELFF. Written as DNA, the CDR3 is TGCGCCAGCACGAGGGGGAGGGCGTCGGGCACCGGGGAGCTGTTTTTT.